Following are 15 T cell receptor beta chains from one sample sequenced in a study of human T cells and chemical hapten exposure. The time point here: patch test 2, 6 weeks after DPC sensitization. Treatment described: therapeutic diphenylcyclopropenone sensitization with weekly scalp DPC. Via MiXCR, TCRdb re-called the RACE reads, giving one row per CDR3 protein. The sample lists about 400,000 distinct CDR3 sequences, about 6% occurring once. Sequenced material: whole blood, taken in connection with sensitization to the hapten diphenylcyclopropenone (DPC). The receptors stem from a woman aged 18-29 years with alopecia areata. Some clones in this sample may be carry-over from other donors' samples.

This clonotype was seen a handful of times. The genes are TRBV19 and TRBJ2-3, with a weak D call TRBD2 (6 bases). CDR1 is LNHDA, CDR2 SQIVND, per germline (reference sequence). The CDR3 is made up of 14 amino acids. Trimming took 7 bases from V and 0 from J, leaving 11 bases between them. CDR3 in DNA: TGTGCCAGTACCTCCGGGACTAGCACAGATACGCAGTATTTT. It encodes CASTSGTSTDTQYF.

This clonotype was detected only a few times. The chain links TRBV7-8 to TRBJ2-1; 10 bases line up with TRBD2. CDR1 is SGHVS and CDR2 is FQNEAQ in the germline V gene. The CDR3 has 17 residues. Trimming took 2 bases from V and 5 from J; bases not matched to a gene: 9. CDR3 in DNA: TGTGCCAGCAGCTTAAGGGAACAGCGGGGGGGAAACAATGAGCAGTTCTTC. Amino acids: CASSLREQRGGNNEQFF. Supplemented by reference TRBV7-8 and TRBJ2-1, the full variable domain reads GAGVSQSPRYKVAKRGQDVALRCDPISGHVSLFWYQQALGQGPEFLTYFQNEAQLDKSGLPSDRFFAERPEGSVSTLKIQRTQQEDSAVYLCASSLREQRGGNNEQFFGPGTRLTVL.

The rearrangement links TRBV5-1 to TRBJ1-5; weak D call: TRBD1 (6 bases). This CDR3 comprises 15 residues. CDR1 is SGHRS and CDR2 is YFSETQ in the germline V gene. V lost 4 bases, J lost 7 bases, and 18 bases lay in between. CDR3 region: CASSLGGGINQPQHF. DNA of the CDR3: TGCGCCAGCAGCCTGGGGGGCGGGATCAACCAGCCCCAGCATTTT. The full variable domain, in which reference TRBV5-1 and TRBJ1-5 provide the parts outside the CDR3, is KAGVTQTPRYLIKTRGQQVTLSCSPISGHRSVSWYQQTPGQGLQFLFEYFSETQRNKGNFPGRFSGRQFSNSRSEMNVSTLELGDSALYLCASSLGGGINQPQHFGDGTRLSIL.

This clonotype appeared many times. This CDR3 is CASSLPRGPRQDLNTEAFF. DNA of the CDR3: TGTGCCAGCAGTTTACCCCGAGGGCCACGTCAGGATTTGAACACTGAAGCTTTCTTT. V usage is TRBV7-2 and J usage is TRBJ1-1; D remains ambiguous. Germline CDR1 is SGHTA and CDR2 is FQGNSA. V lost 6 bases and J lost 0, with 26 bases in between. The CDR3 sequence is 19 residues long.

This clonotype was observed many times. This chain uses TRBV27 with TRBJ2-1; unclear D gene. V was cut by 7 bases and J by 0 bases, with 16 bases left in between. Germline-derived CDR1 and CDR2 are MNHEY and SMNVEV (reference sequence). The CDR3 has 16 amino acids. Here the CDR3 DNA reads TGTGCCAGCATCCCACGTCCGCGTTACTCCTACAATGAGCAGTTCTTC. Its protein product is CASIPRPRYSYNEQFF.

CDR3 sequence reads: CASSQEAVWHGYTF. The DNA of the CDR3 is TGCGCCAGCAGCCAAGAAGCAGTTTGGCATGGCTACACCTTC. The gene calls are TRBV4-1 and TRBJ1-2; D unclear. V dropped 0 bases and J dropped 6 bases, with 11 bases sitting between them. The CDR3 covers 14 residues. The germline V gene has CDR1 MGHRA and CDR2 YSYEKL.

The chain recombines TRBV10-3 with TRBJ2-3; D call uncertain. The V gene's germline CDR1 is ENHRY and CDR2 SYGVKD. Trimming removed 10 bases from V and 2 bases from J, with 13 bases in between. The CDR3 totals 13 residues. The CDR3 nucleotides read TGTGCCACCCAAGACCAAAACACAGATACGCAGTATTTT. It encodes CATQDQNTDTQYF.

This clonotype was seen more than once but under ten times. The chain has TRBV7-9 and TRBJ2-1; D possibly matches TRBD1 or TRBD2 (5 bases each). This CDR3 is built from 15 residues. Trimming shortened V by 3 bases and J by 2 bases, and 11 bases separated the two germline ends. Per germline, CDR1 SEHNR and CDR2 FQNEAQ (reference sequence). The CDR3 region has the DNA TGTGCCAGCAGCTTGAGGGACCTCCCCTACAATGAGCAGTTCTTC. This encodes CASSLRDLPYNEQFF.

This clonotype was seen many times. This sequence joins TRBV6-2 or TRBV6-3 and TRBJ1-1; possibly TRBD1 for D (5 bases). Germline V gives CDR1 MNHEY, CDR2 SVGEGT. This CDR3 has 16 amino acids. With 4 bases removed from V and 4 bases from J, the gap between germline ends came to 19 bases. CDR3 sequence: CASSSTPGGSRTEAFF. CDR3 nucleotides: TGTGCCAGCAGTTCCACCCCCGGGGGATCGCGCACTGAAGCTTTCTTT.

This clonotype was recorded at least ten times. The V gene is TRBV7-2, the J gene TRBJ1-6; D not certain. Trimming pared 1 base from V and 10 bases from J, leaving 11 bases between. The CDR3 sequence is 14 residues long. Germline V gene data show CDR1 as SGHTA and CDR2 as FQGNSA. The CDR3 spells CASSLDVSLSPLHF. The CDR3 DNA reads as TGTGCCAGCAGCTTAGATGTTAGCCTCTCACCCCTCCACTTT.

At least ten counts were recorded for this clonotype. The gene calls are TRBV6-2 or TRBV6-3 and TRBJ1-6, with TRBD1 as a possible D gene (6 bases). V was shortened by 4 bases and J by 2 bases, with 9 bases between the two germline ends. The CDR3 spans 15 residues. Germline CDR1 is MNHEY and CDR2 is SVGEGT. The CDR3 sequence: CASSFRQAYNSPLHF. The CDR3 nucleotides read TGTGCCAGCAGTTTTCGACAGGCCTATAATTCACCCCTCCACTTT.

This clonotype was counted only a few times. V usage is TRBV5-1 and J usage is TRBJ2-1; 7 positions agree with TRBD1. Germline-derived CDR1 and CDR2 are SGHRS and YFSETQ. This CDR3 spans 15 amino acids. The J segment lost 4 bases and the V segment lost 4 bases, leaving 8 bases of the junction unmatched. The CDR3 nucleotides are TGCGCCAGCAGCCTACAACCGGGACAGTACAATGAGCAGTTCTTC. As protein: CASSLQPGQYNEQFF.

This clonotype was found a few times. This chain uses TRBV7-2 with TRBJ1-4, with D unresolved. The CDR3 has 13 residues. Trimming took off 3 bases at V and 5 bases at J, with 7 bases between the two ends. Germline CDR1 SGHTA, CDR2 FQGNSA. CDR3: CASSLPPNEKLFF. The CDR3 nucleotides read TGTGCCAGCAGCTTGCCCCCAAATGAAAAACTGTTTTTT.

This clonotype was counted at least ten times. CDR3 nucleotide sequence: TGTGCCAGCAGCCCGAGGACAGATTCAAACTATGGCTACACCTTC. It translates to CASSPRTDSNYGYTF. V is TRBV7-2 and J is TRBJ1-2, with D perhaps TRBD1 (6 bases). This CDR3 spans 15 amino acids. Trimming stripped 5 bases from V and 2 bases from J, with 15 bases between. From germline, CDR1 is SGHTA and CDR2 FQGNSA.

A few counts support this clonotype. The V gene is TRBV6-2 or TRBV6-3, the J gene TRBJ2-3, with 12 positions matching TRBD2. The trim removed 2 bases at V and 6 bases at J, leaving 12 bases unmatched. The CDR3 runs to 18 residues. CDR1 MNHEY and CDR2 SVGEGT come from the germline V gene. CDR3 amino acids: CASSYERASGGATDTQYF. CDR3 in DNA: TGTGCCAGCAGTTACGAGCGGGCTAGCGGGGGGGCTACGGATACGCAGTATTTT.